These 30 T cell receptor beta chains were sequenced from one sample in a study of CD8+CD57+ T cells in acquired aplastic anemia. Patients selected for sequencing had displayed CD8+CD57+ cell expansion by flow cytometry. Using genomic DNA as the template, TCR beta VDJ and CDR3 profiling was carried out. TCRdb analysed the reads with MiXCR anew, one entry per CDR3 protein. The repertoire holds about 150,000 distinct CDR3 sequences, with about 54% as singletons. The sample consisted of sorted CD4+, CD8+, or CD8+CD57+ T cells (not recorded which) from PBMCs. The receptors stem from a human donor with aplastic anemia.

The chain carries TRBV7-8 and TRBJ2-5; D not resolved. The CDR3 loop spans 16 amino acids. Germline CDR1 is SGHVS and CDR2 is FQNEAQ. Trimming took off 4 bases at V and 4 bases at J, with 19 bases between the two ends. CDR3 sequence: CASSSYAAEPPETQYF. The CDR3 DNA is TGTGCCAGCAGCTCATACGCCGCTGAGCCCCCAGAGACCCAGTACTTC.

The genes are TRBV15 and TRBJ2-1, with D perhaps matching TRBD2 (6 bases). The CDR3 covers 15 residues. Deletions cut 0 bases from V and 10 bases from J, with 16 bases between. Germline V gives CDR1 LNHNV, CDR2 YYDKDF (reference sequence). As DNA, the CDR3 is TGTGCCACCAGCAGAGAACGGACTACCACGGGGGAGCAGTTCTTC. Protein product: CATSRERTTTGEQFF.

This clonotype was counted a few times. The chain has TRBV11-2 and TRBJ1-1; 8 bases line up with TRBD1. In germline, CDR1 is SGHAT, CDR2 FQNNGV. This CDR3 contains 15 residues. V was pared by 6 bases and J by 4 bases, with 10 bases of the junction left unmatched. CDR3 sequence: CASRINRGWVTEAFF. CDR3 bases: TGTGCCAGCAGAATCAACAGGGGGTGGGTCACTGAAGCTTTCTTT.

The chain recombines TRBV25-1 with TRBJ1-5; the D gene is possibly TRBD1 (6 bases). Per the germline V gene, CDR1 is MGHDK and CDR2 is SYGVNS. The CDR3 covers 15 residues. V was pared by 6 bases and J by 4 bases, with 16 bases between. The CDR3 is CASSPTGRGNQPQHF. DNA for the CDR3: TGTGCCAGCAGCCCCACGGGCAGGGGTAATCAGCCCCAGCATTTT.

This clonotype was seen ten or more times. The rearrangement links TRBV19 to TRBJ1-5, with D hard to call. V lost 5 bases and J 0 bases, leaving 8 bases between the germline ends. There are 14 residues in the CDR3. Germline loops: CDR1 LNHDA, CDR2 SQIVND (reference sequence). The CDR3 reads CASSGVYSNQPQHF. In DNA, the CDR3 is TGTGCCAGTAGTGGTGTCTATAGCAATCAGCCCCAGCATTTT.

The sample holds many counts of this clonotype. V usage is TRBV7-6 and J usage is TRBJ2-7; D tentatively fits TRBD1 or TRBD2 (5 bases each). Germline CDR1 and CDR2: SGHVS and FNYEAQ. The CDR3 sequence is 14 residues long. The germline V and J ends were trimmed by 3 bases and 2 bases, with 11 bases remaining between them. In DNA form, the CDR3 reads TGTGCCAGCAGCTTGGGGGACGGAACCTACGAGCAGTACTTC. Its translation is CASSLGDGTYEQYF.

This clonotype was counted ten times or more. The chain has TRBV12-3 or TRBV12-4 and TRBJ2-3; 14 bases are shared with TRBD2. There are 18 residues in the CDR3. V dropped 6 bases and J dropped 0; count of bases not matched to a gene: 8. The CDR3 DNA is TGTGCCAGCAGCCGCGGGACTAGCGGGGGTACTAGCACAGATACGCAGTATTTT. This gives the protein CASSRGTSGGTSTDTQYF.

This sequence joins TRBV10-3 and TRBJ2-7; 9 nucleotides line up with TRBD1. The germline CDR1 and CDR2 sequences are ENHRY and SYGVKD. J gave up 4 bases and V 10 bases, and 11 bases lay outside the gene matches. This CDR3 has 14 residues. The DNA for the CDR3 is TGTGCCACCGGGACAGGGCTAAAAGATTACGAGCAGTACTTC. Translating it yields CATGTGLKDYEQYF.

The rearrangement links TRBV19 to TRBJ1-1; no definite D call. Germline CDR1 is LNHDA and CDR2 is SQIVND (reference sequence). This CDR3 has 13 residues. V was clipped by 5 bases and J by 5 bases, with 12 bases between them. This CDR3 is CASSLVWATEAFF. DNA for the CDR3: TGTGCCAGTAGTCTGGTCTGGGCGACTGAAGCTTTCTTT.

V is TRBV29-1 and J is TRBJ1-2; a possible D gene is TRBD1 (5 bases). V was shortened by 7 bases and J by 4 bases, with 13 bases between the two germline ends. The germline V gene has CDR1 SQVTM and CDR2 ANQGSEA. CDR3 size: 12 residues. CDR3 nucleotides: TGCAGCGCTCGGGGGGTCGTCTATGGCTACACCTTC. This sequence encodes CSARGVVYGYTF. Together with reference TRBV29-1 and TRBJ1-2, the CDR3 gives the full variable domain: SAVISQKPSRDICQRGTSLTIQCQVDSQVTMMFWYRQQPGQSLTLIATANQGSEATYESGFVIDKFPISRPNLTFSTLTVSNMSPEDSSIYLCSARGVVYGYTFGSGTRLTVV.

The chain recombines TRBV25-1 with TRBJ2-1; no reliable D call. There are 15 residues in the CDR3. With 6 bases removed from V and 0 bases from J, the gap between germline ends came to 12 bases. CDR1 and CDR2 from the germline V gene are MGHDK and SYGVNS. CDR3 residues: CASSPAESSYNEQFF. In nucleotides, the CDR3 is TGTGCCAGCAGCCCGGCGGAAAGCTCCTACAATGAGCAGTTCTTC.

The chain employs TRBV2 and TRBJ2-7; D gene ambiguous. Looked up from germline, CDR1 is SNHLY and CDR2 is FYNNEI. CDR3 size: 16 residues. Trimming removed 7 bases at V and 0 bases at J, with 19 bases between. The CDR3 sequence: CASTERGMERSYEQYF. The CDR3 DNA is TGTGCCAGCACGGAAAGAGGTATGGAGCGCTCCTACGAGCAGTACTTC.

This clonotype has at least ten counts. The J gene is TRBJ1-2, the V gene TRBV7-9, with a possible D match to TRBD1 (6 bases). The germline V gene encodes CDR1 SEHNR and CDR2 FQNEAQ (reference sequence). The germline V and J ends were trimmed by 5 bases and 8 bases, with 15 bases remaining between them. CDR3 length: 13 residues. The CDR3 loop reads CASSGNRADGYTF. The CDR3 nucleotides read TGTGCCAGCAGCGGGAACAGGGCGGACGGCTACACCTTC.

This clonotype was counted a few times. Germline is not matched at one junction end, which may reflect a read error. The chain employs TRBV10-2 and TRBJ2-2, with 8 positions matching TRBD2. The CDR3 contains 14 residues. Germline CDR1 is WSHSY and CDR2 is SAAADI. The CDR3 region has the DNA TGTGCCAGCACCCCACGGGGGGGCCCCGGGGAGCTGTTTTTT. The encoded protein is CASTPRGGPGELFF.

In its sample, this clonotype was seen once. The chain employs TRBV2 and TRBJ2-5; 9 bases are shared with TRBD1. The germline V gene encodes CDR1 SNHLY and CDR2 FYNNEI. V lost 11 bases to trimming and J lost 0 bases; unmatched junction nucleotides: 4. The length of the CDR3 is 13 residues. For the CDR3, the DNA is TGTGCCGGGGGACAGGGCTACCAAGAGACCCAGTACTTC. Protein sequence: CAGGQGYQETQYF.

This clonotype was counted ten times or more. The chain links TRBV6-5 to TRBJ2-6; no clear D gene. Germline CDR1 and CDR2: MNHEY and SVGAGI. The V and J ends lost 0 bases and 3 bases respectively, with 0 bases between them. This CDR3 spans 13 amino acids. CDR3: CASSYSGANVLTF. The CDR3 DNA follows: TGTGCCAGCAGTTACTCTGGGGCCAACGTCCTGACTTTC.

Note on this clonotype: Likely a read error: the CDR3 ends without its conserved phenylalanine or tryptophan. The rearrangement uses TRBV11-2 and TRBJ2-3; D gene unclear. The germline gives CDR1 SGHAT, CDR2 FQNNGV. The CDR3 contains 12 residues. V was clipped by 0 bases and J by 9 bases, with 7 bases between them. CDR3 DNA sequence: TGTGCCAGCAGCTTAGAATTCTCCACGCAGTATGTT. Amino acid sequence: CASSLEFSTQYV.

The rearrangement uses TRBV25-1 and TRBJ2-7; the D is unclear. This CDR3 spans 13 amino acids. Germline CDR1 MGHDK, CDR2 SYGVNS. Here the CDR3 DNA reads TGTGCTAGAGACGCGATAACGACTTACGAGCAGTACTTC. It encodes CARDAITTYEQYF.

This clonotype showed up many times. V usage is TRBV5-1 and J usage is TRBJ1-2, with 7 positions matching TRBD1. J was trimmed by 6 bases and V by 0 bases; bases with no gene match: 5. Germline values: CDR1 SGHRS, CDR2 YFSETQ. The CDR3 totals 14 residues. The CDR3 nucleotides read TGCGCCAGCAGCTTGGGTAGGGGGCGAGATGGCTACACCTTC. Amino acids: CASSLGRGRDGYTF.

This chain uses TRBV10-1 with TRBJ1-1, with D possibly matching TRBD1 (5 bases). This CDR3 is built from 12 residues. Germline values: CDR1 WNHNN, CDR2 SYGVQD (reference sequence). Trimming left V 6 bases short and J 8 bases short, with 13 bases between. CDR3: CASRHDSGEAFF. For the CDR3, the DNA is TGCGCCAGCAGACACGACAGCGGAGAAGCTTTCTTT.

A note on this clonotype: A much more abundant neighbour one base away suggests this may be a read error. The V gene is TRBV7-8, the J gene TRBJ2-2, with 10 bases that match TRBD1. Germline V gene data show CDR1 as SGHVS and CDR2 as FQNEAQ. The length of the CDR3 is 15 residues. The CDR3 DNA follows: TGTGCCAGCAGCGGGACAGGGGTCGACACCAGGGAGCTGTTTTTT. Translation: CASSGTGVDTRELFF. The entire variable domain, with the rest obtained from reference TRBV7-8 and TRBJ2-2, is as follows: GAGVSQSPRYKVAKRGQDVALRCDPISGHVSLFWYQQALGQGPEFLTYFQNEAQLDKSGLPSDRFFAERPEGSVSTLKIQRTQQEDSAVYLCASSGTGVDTRELFFGEGSRLTVL.

The DNA of the CDR3 is TGCAGTGCTAGAGATTGGCAGTCCAGGGTTCAGCGTTCACCCCTCCACTTT. Amino acid sequence: CSARDWQSRVQRSPLHF. V usage is TRBV20-1 and J usage is TRBJ1-6, with D maybe TRBD1 (5 bases). The CDR3 is 17 amino acids. Germline values: CDR1 DFQATT, CDR2 SNEGSKA (reference sequence). The ends were cut back, 0 bases at V and 9 bases at J, with 21 bases in the middle.

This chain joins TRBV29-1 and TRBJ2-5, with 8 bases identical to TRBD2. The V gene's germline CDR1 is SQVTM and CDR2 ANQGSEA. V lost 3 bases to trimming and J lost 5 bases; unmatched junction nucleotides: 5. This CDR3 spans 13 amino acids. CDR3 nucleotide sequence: TGCAGCGTTGACGGGAGGGACGGGGAGACCCAGTACTTC. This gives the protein CSVDGRDGETQYF. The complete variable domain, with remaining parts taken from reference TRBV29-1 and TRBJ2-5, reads SAVISQKPSRDICQRGTSLTIQCQVDSQVTMMFWYRQQPGQSLTLIATANQGSEATYESGFVIDKFPISRPNLTFSTLTVSNMSPEDSSIYLCSVDGRDGETQYFGPGTRLLVL.

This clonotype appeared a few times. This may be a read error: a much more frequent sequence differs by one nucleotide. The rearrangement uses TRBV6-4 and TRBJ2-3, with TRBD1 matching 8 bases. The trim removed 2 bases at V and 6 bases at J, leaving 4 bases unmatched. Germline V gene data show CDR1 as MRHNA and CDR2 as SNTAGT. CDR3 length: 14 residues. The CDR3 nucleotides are TGTGCCAGCAGTGACGGACAGGGTGGGGATACGCAGTATTTT. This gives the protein CASSDGQGGDTQYF.

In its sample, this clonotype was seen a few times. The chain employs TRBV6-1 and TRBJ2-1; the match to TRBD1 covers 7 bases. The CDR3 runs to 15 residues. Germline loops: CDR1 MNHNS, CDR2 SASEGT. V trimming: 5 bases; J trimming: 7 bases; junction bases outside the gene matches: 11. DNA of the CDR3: TGTGCCAGCAGTTCCGGGACAGACTCTGGGAATGAGCAGTTCTTC. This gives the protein CASSSGTDSGNEQFF.

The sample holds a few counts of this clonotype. The chain's CDR3 is CAIGGWANSYNSPLHF. Written as DNA, the CDR3 is TGTGCCATTGGGGGGTGGGCGAACTCCTATAATTCACCCCTCCACTTT. The V gene is TRBV28, the J gene TRBJ1-6, with a weak D call TRBD1 (5 bases). The CDR3 has 16 residues. Germline V gene data show CDR1 as MDHEN and CDR2 as SYDVKM. V was cut by 10 bases and J by 0 bases, with 16 bases left in between.

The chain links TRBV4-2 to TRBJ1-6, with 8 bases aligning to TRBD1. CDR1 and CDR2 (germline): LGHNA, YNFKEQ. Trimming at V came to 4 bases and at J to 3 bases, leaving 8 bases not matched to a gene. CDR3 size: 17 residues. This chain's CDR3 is CASSLWTGRHYNSPLHF. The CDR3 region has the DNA TGTGCCAGCAGCCTCTGGACAGGGCGTCACTATAATTCACCCCTCCACTTT.

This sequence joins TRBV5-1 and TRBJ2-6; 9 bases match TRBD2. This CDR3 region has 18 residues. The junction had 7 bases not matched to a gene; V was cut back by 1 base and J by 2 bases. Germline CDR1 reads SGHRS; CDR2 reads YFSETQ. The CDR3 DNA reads TGCGCCAGCAGCTTGTTCGCGGGACTAGCTGCTGGGGCCAACGTCCTGACTTTC. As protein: CASSLFAGLAAGANVLTF.

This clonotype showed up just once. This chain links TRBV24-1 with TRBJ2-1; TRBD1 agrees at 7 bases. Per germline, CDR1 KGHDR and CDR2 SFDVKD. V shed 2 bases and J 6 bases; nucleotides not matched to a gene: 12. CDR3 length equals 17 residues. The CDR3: CATSDSDRAPLFNEQFF. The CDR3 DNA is TGTGCCACCAGTGATTCCGACAGGGCGCCCCTCTTCAATGAGCAGTTCTTC.

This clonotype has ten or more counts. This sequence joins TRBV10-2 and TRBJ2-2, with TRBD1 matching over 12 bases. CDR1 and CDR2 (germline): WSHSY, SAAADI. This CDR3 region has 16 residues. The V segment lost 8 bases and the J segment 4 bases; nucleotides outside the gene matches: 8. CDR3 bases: TGCGCCAGCGCCAGGGACAGGGGGCTGGTCACCGGGGAGCTGTTTTTT. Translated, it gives CASARDRGLVTGELFF.